The present entry profiles one T cell receptor (beta chain) with its context. The antigen remains unidentified. This record comes from a study of T cells after posttransplantation cyclophosphamide. The study, taken as a whole, reports: Skin or GI-infiltrating T cells shared few TRB sequences with blood.

Clones were read by immunoSEQ multiplex PCR, and TCRdb kept only the in-frame ones, dropping some. Of 45,000 or so clones listed, almost 95% are singletons. Deletions cut 7 bases from V and 2 bases from J, with 12 bases between. The CDR3 is made up of 13 amino acids. Germline CDR1 and CDR2: LNHDA and SQIVND (reference sequence). The rearrangement joins TRBV19 to TRBJ2-7; possible D gene TRBD1, 5 bases. This clonotype was obtained from a woman aged 45-60 years in good health and a related stem cell transplant donor. The sample taken for sequencing was PBMCs. In nucleotides, the CDR3 is TGTGCCAGTAAAAACAGGAACACCTACGAGCAGTACTTC. Protein product: CASKNRNTYEQYF.